This T cell receptor delta chain was identified during a study of Vδ1+ human thymocytes. Sequences come from RNA converted to cDNA by reverse transcription. CDR3 amplicons came from multiplex PCR with pooled V-gene forward and constant-region reverse primers. TCRdb reprocessed the multiplex PCR reads using CATT. The sample has about 53,000 delta-chain clones, around 16% seen once; the top ten hold about 0.4%. Trimming removed 0 bases from V and 0 bases from J, with 17 bases in between. The germline CDR1 and CDR2 sequences are TSWWSYY and QGS. This CDR3 comprises 18 residues. The study, taken as a whole, reports: The authors advised highly purified populations and single-cell validation. Despite high sort purity, about 19% of thymic T cell receptor delta sequences were Vdelta2. In the thymus, TRG and TRD repertoires looked highly polyclonal with Gaussian CDR3 lengths.

Of note for this clone: Its cognate antigen is unknown.

Thymocytes were sorted as CD3+ TCRVdelta1+ TCRVdelta2- after alphabeta T cell depletion. Between roughly 98% and 99.6% of sorted thymocytes were Vdelta1+. Sequenced input: Vdelta1+ gamma-delta thymocytes from the thymus. Documented subset: FACS-sorted CD3+ TCRalphabeta- TCRVdelta1+ TCRVdelta2- thymocytes. This chain uses TRDV1 with TRDJ1; perhaps TRDD3 as D (6 bases). The source of this sequence is a girl less than two years old who had congenital heart surgery. CDR3 bases: TGTGCTCTTGGGGAACTGGGAGGGGCTGGGGCATACACCGATAAACTCATCTTT. Residues: CALGELGGAGAYTDKLIF.